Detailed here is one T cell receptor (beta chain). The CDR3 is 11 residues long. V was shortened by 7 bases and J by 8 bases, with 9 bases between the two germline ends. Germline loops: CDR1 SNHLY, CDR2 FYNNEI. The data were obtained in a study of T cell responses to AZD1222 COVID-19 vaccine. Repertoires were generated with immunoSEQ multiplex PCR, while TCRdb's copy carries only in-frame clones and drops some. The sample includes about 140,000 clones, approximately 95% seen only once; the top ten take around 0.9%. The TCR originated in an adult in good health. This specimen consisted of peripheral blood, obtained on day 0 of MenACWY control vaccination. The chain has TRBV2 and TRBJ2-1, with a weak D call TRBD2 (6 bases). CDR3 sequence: CASNTGDEQFF. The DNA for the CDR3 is TGTGCCAGCAATACGGGGGATGAGCAGTTCTTC. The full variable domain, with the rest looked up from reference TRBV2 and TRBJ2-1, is EPEVTQTPSHQVTQMGQEVILRCVPISNHLYFYWYRQILGQKVEFLVSFYNNEISEKSEIFDDQFSVERPDGSNFTLKIRSTKLEDSAMYFCASNTGDEQFFGPGTRLTVL.